A selection of T cell receptor beta chains follows, all from one sample in a study of cytomegalovirus exposure and HLA in healthy donors. Clones were sequenced by immunoSEQ multiplex PCR, and TCRdb holds only the in-frame ones, with some missing. The data show roughly 120,000 clones, approximately 80% seen once. Specimen: PBMCs. The receptors were gathered from a man in his thirties or forties in good health and CMV-seropositive. Each CDR3 is given with its conserved first and last residue. Each record gives: J gene, clone size, D gene, V gene, CDR3 DNA, CDR3 protein. D genes are given only for firm matches. Some rows have no size entry. The others give once, few or many, or a class for an expanded clone.

>TRBJ1-2|-|TRBD1|TRBV10-3
TGTGCCATCACCCAGACAGGGAAAAATGGCTACACCTTC
CAITQTGKNGYTF
>TRBJ1-2|once|TRBD1|TRBV5-8
TGTGCCAGCAGTAGGGGACAGGGGATGAATGGCTACACCTTC
CASSRGQGMNGYTF
>TRBJ1-1|few|-|TRBV15
TGTGCCACCAGCAGAGATCCAAACACTGAAGCTTTCTTT
CATSRDPNTEAFF
>TRBJ1-2|-|-|TRBV27
TGTGCCAGCAGTTTATCGGAGGGTCGGGCTAACTATGGCTACACCTTC
CASSLSEGRANYGYTF
>TRBJ2-7|-|-|TRBV19
TGTGCCAGTAGTATAGTACGAGGGGGTACCTACGAGCAGTACTTC
CASSIVRGGTYEQYF
>TRBJ1-1|-|-|TRBV4-1
TGCGCCAGCAGCCAGACAGAAAAGAACCTGAACACTGAAGCTTTCTTT
CASSQTEKNLNTEAFF
>TRBJ1-2|-|TRBD1|TRBV5-1
TGCGCCAGCAGCTTGGGTGCGACAGGGAGGTCCTCTGGCTACACCTTC
CASSLGATGRSSGYTF
>TRBJ1-6|-|-|TRBV21-1
TGTGCCAGCCACGAGGGGGGGCCGCTCTATAATTCACCCCTCCACTTT
CASHEGGPLYNSPLHF
>TRBJ1-2|-|-|TRBV4-1
TGCGCCAGCAGCCAAGTATCCGAGCTTAACTATGGCTACACCTTC
CASSQVSELNYGYTF
>TRBJ2-7|-|-|TRBV7-9
TGTGCCAGCAGCCGGGGAATAGGATACGAGCAGTACTTC
CASSRGIGYEQYF
>TRBJ1-1|few|-|TRBV5-4
TGTGCCAGCAGCACGGACAGCATGAACACTGAAGCTTTCTTT
CASSTDSMNTEAFF
>TRBJ1-1|-|TRBD1|TRBV29-1
TGCAGCGTTGCACAGGGGATGAACACTGAAGCTTTCTTT
CSVAQGMNTEAFF
>TRBJ1-1|-|TRBD1|TRBV15
TGTGCCACCAGCACTACTTACAGGGGGCGAAGGACTGAAGCTTTCTTT
CATSTTYRGRRTEAFF
>TRBJ1-1|-|TRBD1|TRBV10-1
TGCGCCAGAGGGACAGGGGGTCATTTCATGAACACTGAAGCTTTCTTT
CARGTGGHFMNTEAFF
>TRBJ1-2|-|-|TRBV7-8
TGTGCCAGCAGCTACTCTAGGGGGAGGGTTTCTGGCTACACCTTC
CASSYSRGRVSGYTF
>TRBJ2-1|-|-|TRBV11-3
TGTGCCAGCAACCGAGGGGGATCCTCCTACAATGAGCAGTTCTTC
CASNRGGSSYNEQFF
>TRBJ2-7|-|-|TRBV19
TGTGCCAGTAGTTCCCGAGGAGTCTACGAGCAGTACTTC
CASSSRGVYEQYF
>TRBJ1-5|-|-|TRBV30
TGTGCCTGGAGCTTCGACAGGTGGGAGCCCCAGCATTTT
CAWSFDRWEPQHF
>TRBJ2-5|-|-|TRBV27
TGTGCCAGCAGTCCCCAGGGGTTGTTCGGAGAGACCCAGTACTTC
CASSPQGLFGETQYF
>TRBJ1-5|-|TRBD1|TRBV7-9
TGTGCCAGCAGCCCACAGGGGCCCAATCAGCCCCAGCATTTT
CASSPQGPNQPQHF
>TRBJ2-5|-|TRBD1|TRBV10-1
TGCGCCAGCAGTGAGTCTAGGGACAGGGGGCGCGGAGAGACCCAGTACTTC
CASSESRDRGRGETQYF
>TRBJ2-7|-|-|TRBV25-1
TGTGCCAGCAGGCCGGGAGCCAAGGGCGAGCAGTACTTC
CASRPGAKGEQYF
>TRBJ2-4|-|-|TRBV2
TGTGCCAGCCGCCTGGGACATCTCTCGAGGGTGGTTCAGTACTTC
CASRLGHLSRVVQYF
>TRBJ1-5|-|-|TRBV7-6
TGTGCCAGCAGCCCTTATCAGGGGAATCAGCCCCAGCATTTT
CASSPYQGNQPQHF
>TRBJ2-1|-|TRBD2|TRBV11-3
TGTGCCAGCAGCTTAGTTGGGCGGGGGGCAATCGATGAGCAGTTCTTC
CASSLVGRGAIDEQFF
>TRBJ1-2|-|TRBD1|TRBV19
TGTGCCAGCGGACAGGGTCGTGGCTACACCTTC
CASGQGRGYTF
>TRBJ2-7|-|TRBD1|TRBV28
TGTGCCAGCGCCCGGACAGGGACCTACGAGCAGTACTTC
CASARTGTYEQYF
>TRBJ2-7|-|TRBD2|TRBV18
TGTGCCAGCTCACCTCTACCGGTTTCTAGCGGGAGCTACGAGCAGTACTTC
CASSPLPVSSGSYEQYF
>TRBJ2-5|-|-|TRBV7-3
TGTGCCAGCAGCTTAATACATACAGAGACCCAGTACTTC
CASSLIHTETQYF
>TRBJ2-3|-|-|TRBV6-1
TGTGCCAGCAGATGGGCGGGCAACTCAGATACGCAGTATTTT
CASRWAGNSDTQYF
>TRBJ2-7|-|TRBD1|TRBV9
TGTGCCAGCAGCGTGACAGGGAGCTCCTACGAGCAGTACTTC
CASSVTGSSYEQYF
>TRBJ1-6|-|-|TRBV4-1
TGCGCCAGCAGCCAAGATCCGGGGTACCGCTCACCCCTCCACTTT
CASSQDPGYRSPLHF
>TRBJ1-3|-|-|TRBV7-9
TGTGCCAGCAGCCTACAACGAGGGCCTGGAAACACCATATATTTT
CASSLQRGPGNTIYF
>TRBJ2-7|-|-|TRBV6-1
TGTGCCACCGGTGGGGACACCTACGAGCAGTACTTC
CATGGDTYEQYF
>TRBJ2-3|-|TRBD1|TRBV6-5
TGTGCCACCAACGGGCAGGGGGATTATGCAGATACGCAGTATTTT
CATNGQGDYADTQYF
>TRBJ1-5|-|-|TRBV28
TGTGCCAGCAGTTTCCGACTAGCCGATCAGCCCCAGCATTTT
CASSFRLADQPQHF
>TRBJ2-1|-|-|TRBV18
TGTGCCAGCTCACCCCCGGGAATCTACAATGAGCAGTTCTTC
CASSPPGIYNEQFF
>TRBJ2-5|few|TRBD2|TRBV7-2
TGTGCCAGCAGCCTGTATAGCGGGGGGGTGGAAGAGACCCAGTACTTC
CASSLYSGGVEETQYF
>TRBJ2-3|-|TRBD1|TRBV5-1
TGCGCCAGCAGTCCAAGACCGGGACAGGGGAACACAGATACGCAGTATTTT
CASSPRPGQGNTDTQYF
>TRBJ1-1|-|TRBD1|TRBV7-9
TGTGCCAGCAGGCATACAGGGGGTAACACTGAAGCTTTCTTT
CASRHTGGNTEAFF
>TRBJ2-1|-|TRBD1|TRBV28
TGTGCCAGCAGCCCCGGTCACACCGGGACAGGGCAATACTACAATGAGCAGTTCTTC
CASSPGHTGTGQYYNEQFF
>TRBJ2-7|-|TRBD1|TRBV11-2
TGTGCCAGCAGCCCAGCCACAGGGGGATACGAGCAGTACTTC
CASSPATGGYEQYF
>TRBJ2-1|few|TRBD2|TRBV4-1
TGCGCCAGCAGCCCCCTAGCGGGGGCGACAGGACGTGAGCAGTTCTTC
CASSPLAGATGREQFF
>TRBJ2-1|once|-|TRBV5-1
TGCGCCACCCATGCCAATGGGCTGAGCTCCTACAATGAGCAGTTCTTC
CATHANGLSSYNEQFF